This T cell receptor (beta chain) was obtained from a study of T cells in Graves' hyperthyroidism and ophthalmopathy (dated by TCRdb to about 2019). Regarding the complete study: Peripheral blood samples were taken at the time of initial diagnosis, prior to any treatment. To identify distinguishing TCR V-J signatures, a discovery cohort of about 95 patients was used, comprising 43 with Graves' ophthalmopathy and some 60 with stable Graves' hyperthyroidism. Prospective prediction of ophthalmopathy was tested in an independent validation cohort of 18 hyperthyroidism patients and some 17 patients who later progressed to ophthalmopathy. The roughly 94 discovery patients were randomly divided into training and test sets at a 7:3 ratio. Thyroid tissue and blood T-cell repertoires from more than five Graves' hyperthyroidism patients were also compared in the study. Following sampling, methimazole starting at 30 mg daily was given to hyperthyroidism patients, and high-dose intravenous methylprednisolone was given to ophthalmopathy patients. The paper reports TCR Vbeta CDR3 sequencing of approximately 140 peripheral blood samples: approximately 41 ophthalmopathy, under 80 hyperthyroidism and around 17 progressor patients.

The germline V and J ends show losses of 5 bases and 6 bases respectively, and no gene match explains 18 bases of the junction. From the germline V gene, CDR1 is SGHTA and CDR2 is FQGNSA. Counted from cysteine to phenylalanine, this CDR3 has 20 amino acids. Of all the DNA, just the CDR3 is kept, 60 bases in frame from base 1. The investigation overall reported the following: In validation, the model predicted progression to ophthalmopathy a median of about 6.5 months before onset, with approximately 68% sensitivity and 72.22% specificity. Most expanded thyroid clonotypes (frequency above 0.001) were also detected in blood, a finding suggesting that blood repertoires may reflect thyroid immune responses. A 13 V-J signature model separated ophthalmopathy from stable hyperthyroidism, with 87.88% sensitivity and roughly 82% specificity in cross-validation and 80%/75% in testing. No statistical method was used to set the sample size in advance, and investigators knew the group allocation.

TCR beta CDR3 regions were amplified from RNA transcripts. The TCR CDR3 was subjected to a first round of RT-PCR using the HTBI primer set and the Qiagen OneStep RT-PCR kit. Libraries were constructed in a second round of multiplex PCR, after which size selection and purification were carried out. Paired-end sequencing of the libraries was performed with 100 bp reads on an Illumina HiSeq2000. From the authors' description of their analysis: SOAPnuke was used to process the raw data, throwing out any read that contained adapters or uncalled bases, had a mean Phred below 15, or lacked an exact constant-primer or identifier match. COPE v1.2.5 was used to merge high-quality paired reads, and clonotypes were defined as unique nucleotide sequences. MiTCR v1.1 was used to align the clonotypes against IMGT TRBV, TRBD and TRBJ reference segments. The analysis was restricted to V-J combinations with a frequency above 0.0001, which together covered around 99% of the repertoires. A TCS score was defined as the ratio of F50 (clonal expansion) to E x V (chaos), with BLOSUM62-based TCRdist applied between CDR3 peptides within each V-J. Welch's t-statistics and random forest reduced 450 to 600 V-J features to around 14, which were used in a naive Bayes classifier (R e1071). Thyroid-blood repertoire similarity was quantified with the Morisita-Horn index. TCRdb took the public reads, trimmed them with fastp at Q25, ran MiXCR for clone calling and kept in-frame beta chains. CDR3 protein sequences are deduplicated, and each keeps its most common genes and DNA. The V and J calls follow TCRdb's processing rather than the paper's. The sample has hundreds of thousands of distinct CDR3 sequences on record, approximately 15% of them singletons. The ten largest clones capture around 4.1% of the sample.

With regard to this clonotype: Its antigen has not been determined. It has no much larger one-base neighbor in the sample; base qualities were not kept.

Ophthalmopathy patients had moderately to severely active disease, with a Clinical Activity Score of 3 or more, a NOSPECS grade of 4 or more, and a disease duration of less than 3 months. Exclusion was applied to patients with uncontrolled infections, other autoimmune diseases, pregnancy or lactation. Diagnoses were based on clinical symptoms, serum thyroxine and TRAb, thyroid ultrasound and orbital computed tomography. Ficoll-Paque density gradient centrifugation was used to isolate PBMCs from approximately 11 ml of fresh peripheral blood. Trizol reagent was used to extract total RNA, and RNA quality was then checked on an Agilent 2100 Bioanalyzer.

Sequenced: blood. Recombination connected TRBV7-2 to TRBJ2-2; 13 nucleotides in the junction match TRBD2. This clonotype was sampled from a woman between 40 and 55 years old with Graves' ophthalmopathy. This receptor has the CDR3 CASSNDRGGVTSGRPGELFF. The DNA reads as follows: TGTGCCAGCAGCAACGACAGGGGAGGGGTGACTAGCGGGAGGCCCGGGGAGCTGTTTTTT.